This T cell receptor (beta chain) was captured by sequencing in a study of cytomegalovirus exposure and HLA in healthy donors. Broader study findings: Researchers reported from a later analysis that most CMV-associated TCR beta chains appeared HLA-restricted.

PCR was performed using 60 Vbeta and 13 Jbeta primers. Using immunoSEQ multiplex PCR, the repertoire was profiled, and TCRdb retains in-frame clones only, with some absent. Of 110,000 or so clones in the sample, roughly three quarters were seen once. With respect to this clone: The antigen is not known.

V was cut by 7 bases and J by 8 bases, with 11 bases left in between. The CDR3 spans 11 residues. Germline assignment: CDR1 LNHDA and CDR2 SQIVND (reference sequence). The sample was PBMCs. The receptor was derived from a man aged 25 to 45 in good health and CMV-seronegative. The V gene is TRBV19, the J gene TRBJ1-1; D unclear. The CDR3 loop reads CASINPGEAFF. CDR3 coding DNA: TGTGCCAGTATTAACCCGGGGGAAGCTTTCTTT.